This TCR beta chain derives from a study of blood T cell repertoires in COVID-19 (dated by TCRdb to 2019 to 2021). Regarding the study in general: Samples covering the acute and convalescent phases of COVID-19 were provided by collaborators in the United States, Italy and Spain. Where available, HLA class I and class II types were obtained from metadata supplied by the sample provider rather than from assay-based typing. Samples were obtained from the ongoing ImmuneRACE study (first 160 participants) and from about 1,300 subjects provided by 6 global collaborators. Sample metadata almost always included a de-identified subject ID, COVID-19 status, age in years and sex. A freely available public database, intended as a resource for researchers studying the immune response to SARS-CoV-2, is where the repertoires were released. The prospective study material was composed of cDNA or gDNA derived from T cells, B-cell-depleted T cells, or PBMCs. The dataset comprised deeply sampled blood TCRbeta repertoires from subjects exposed to, actively infected with, or recovered from COVID-19. The study at large found these results: The amount of clinical and demographic metadata varied by source and participant and was provided uncurated.

The CDR3 runs 15 residues from the cysteine to the phenylalanine. The kept DNA is CDR3 alone, 45 bases in frame from the first base. CDR1 and CDR2, per the germline V gene, are KGHDR and SFDVKD. Trimming removed 3 bases from V and 2 bases from J, leaving 12 bases between the germline ends. Turning to this clone: No antigen is known for it. Within one base of it there is no much larger clone, and no base qualities were kept.

TCRbeta CDR3 regions were amplified from genomic DNA by means of the immunoSEQ Assay, a bias-controlled multiplex PCR. For the original study's pipeline: Within the assay, amplification of reference gene primers was used to estimate how many nucleated cells each sample contained. Sequence reads were collapsed and filtered to measure the absolute abundance of every unique TCRbeta CDR3 rearrangement. For each sample, productive Simpson clonality was calculated as the square root of Simpson's diversity index over productive rearrangements. This immuneACCESS table, as held by TCRdb, lists in-frame sequences with V and J called but not all clones. Of the missing ones, under half trace to an unresolved V gene in checked studies; the others have no known cause. The D gene and trimming were derived from the DNA, and the V and J assignments and clone size from that table. The table for this sample lists about 110,000 clones; around 83% of them were counted only once. In total, the top ten clones hold roughly 7.7% of the sample.

Whole blood was collected in K2EDTA tubes by collaborating institutions according to the institutions' own protocols. Collaborator samples were shipped for TCRbeta analysis as frozen whole blood, isolated PBMCs, or DNA extracted from either sample type. The rearranged chain carries TRBV24-1 and TRBJ1-2; the D segment cannot be called with confidence. The sample was peripheral blood. The clonotype was recovered from a woman of 80 years or more with active or convalescent COVID-19. The CDR3 here reads CATSDRPGSNYGYTF. DNA sequence: TGTGCCACCAGTGATCGGCCAGGCTCGAACTATGGCTACACCTTC.